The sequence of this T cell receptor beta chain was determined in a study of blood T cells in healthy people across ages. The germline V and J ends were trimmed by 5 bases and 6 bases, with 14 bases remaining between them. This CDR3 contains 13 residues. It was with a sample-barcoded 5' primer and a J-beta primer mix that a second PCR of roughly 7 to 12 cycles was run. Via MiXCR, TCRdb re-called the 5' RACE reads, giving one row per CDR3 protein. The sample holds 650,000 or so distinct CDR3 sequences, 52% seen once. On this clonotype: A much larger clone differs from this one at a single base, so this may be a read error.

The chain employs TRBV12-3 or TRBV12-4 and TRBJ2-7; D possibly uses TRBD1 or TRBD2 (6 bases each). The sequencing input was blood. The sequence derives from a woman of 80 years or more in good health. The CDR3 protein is CASSVGGRGEQYF. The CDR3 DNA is TGTGCCAGCAGTGTAGGGGGGAGAGGCGAGCAGTACTTC.